Below, 23 T cell receptor beta chains from the same sample are listed, as sequenced in a study of control samples from healthy donors and cancer patients (dated by TCRdb to the early 2020s). Libraries were built with the immunoSEQ multiplex PCR assay. TCRdb obtained this table from immuneACCESS and retained in-frame rearrangements with V and J assigned. These tables miss some clones; where compared with another copy, unresolved V genes account for less than half of the shortfall, and the remainder is unexplained. This sample is represented by 100,000 to 150,000 clones; approximately 87% of them were singletons. The ten biggest clones cover 9.5% to 13% of the sample. The sequenced material came from blood. These receptors originate from a man aged 25 to 40 in good health.

This clone was seen a single time. The junction and the germline gene differ at one end; a read error may be behind it. The chain has TRBV12-3 or TRBV12-4 and TRBJ2-1, with 7 bases fitting TRBD1. The CDR3 consists of 12 residues. The CDR3 DNA reads TGTGCCGGCAGCCTAGGGGGCCATGAGCAGTTCTTC. Protein: CAGSLGGHEQFF.

The gene calls are TRBV2 and TRBJ1-6; 8 bases line up with TRBD1. The trim removed 6 bases at V and 7 bases at J, leaving 2 bases unmatched. The CDR3 has 13 amino acids. Germline CDR1 is SNHLY and CDR2 is FYNNEI. CDR3 coding DNA: TGTGCCAGCAGCCGGGACAGGAATTCACCCCTCCACTTT. Translating it yields CASSRDRNSPLHF.

The CDR3 DNA is TGTGCCAGCAGCGTAGCTTCGAACTATGGCTACACCTTC. As protein: CASSVASNYGYTF. This chain connects TRBV9 to TRBJ1-2; D remains unclear. There are 13 residues in the CDR3. CDR1 SGDLS and CDR2 YYNGEE come from the germline V gene. Between the trimmed V and J ends, which lost 0 bases and 2 bases, there was a span of 5 bases.

This clone appeared once. The rearrangement joins TRBV6-5 to TRBJ1-2; TRBD1 is a possible D gene (6 bases). CDR3 size: 12 residues. Germline CDR1 MNHEY, CDR2 SVGAGI. The V end was cut by 5 bases, the J end by 8 bases, with 12 bases between. The CDR3 bases are TGTGCCAGCAGTCAGGGGTTTGGAGGCTACACCTTC. It codes for CASSQGFGGYTF.

CDR3 nucleotide sequence: TGTGCCAGCAGCGCCTTGACATTGGGTTTCCCTGAAGCTTTCTTT. Residues: CASSALTLGFPEAFF. The chain has TRBV5-6 and TRBJ1-1; D gene unclear. Germline V lookup: CDR1 SGHDT, CDR2 YYEEEE. This CDR3 contains 15 residues. V shed 4 bases and J shed 6 bases, with 19 bases lying between them.

The rearrangement links TRBV9 to TRBJ1-1; D possibly corresponds to TRBD1 (6 bases). CDR1 and CDR2 from the germline V gene are SGDLS and YYNGEE. The V and J ends lost 7 bases and 0 bases respectively, with 10 bases between them. The CDR3 is 13 residues long. The CDR3 sequence: CASEGGLNTEAFF. DNA for the CDR3: TGTGCCAGCGAGGGGGGGTTGAACACTGAAGCTTTCTTT.

This clone was observed a handful of times. The rearrangement uses TRBV7-9 and TRBJ2-6; 7 nucleotides line up with TRBD1. Germline assignment: CDR1 SEHNR and CDR2 FQNEAQ (reference sequence). The CDR3 is 13 amino acids. V lost 5 bases, J lost 12 bases, and 7 bases stayed unmatched. The DNA of the CDR3 is TGTGCCAGCAGCCAAGGACAGGCGGGCGTCCTGACTTTC. Protein: CASSQGQAGVLTF.

The chain links TRBV19 to TRBJ2-5; 7 bases agree with TRBD2. After removal of 7 bases from V and 0 bases from J, the junction contained 5 bases not matched to a gene. Germline V gene sequence: CDR1 LNHDA, CDR2 SQIVND (reference sequence). The CDR3 has 14 residues. For the CDR3, the DNA is TGTGCCAGTAAGGAGCGGGAATACCAAGAGACCCAGTACTTC. This gives the protein CASKEREYQETQYF.

Only a few counts were recorded for this clone. A junction end diverges from the germline sequence, so it may reflect a read error. This rearrangement joins TRBV7-3 to TRBJ2-1, with 11 bases lining up with TRBD2. Germline CDR1 is SGHTA and CDR2 is FQGTGA. The CDR3 spans 14 residues. The CDR3 region is CASSLTTSGDEQFF. In DNA form, the CDR3 reads TGTGCCAGCAGCCTAACGACTAGCGGGGATGAGCAGTTCTTC.

This clone has just a few counts. The chain joins TRBV5-5 to TRBJ1-5; the D gene is possibly TRBD1 (5 bases). This CDR3 has 15 residues. Trimming removed 6 bases at V and 7 bases at J, with 20 bases between. Germline CDR1 SGHKS, CDR2 YYEKEE (reference sequence). In nucleotides, the CDR3 is TGTGCCAGCACCCCGGCAGGCAGGGCCGGGCAGCCCCAGCATTTT. It codes for CASTPAGRAGQPQHF.

The rearrangement joins TRBV5-1 to TRBJ2-5; 8 bases align to TRBD2. With 4 bases clipped from V and 1 base from J, the junction kept 12 bases outside the gene matches. The length of the CDR3 is 17 residues. CDR1 is SGHRS, CDR2 YFSETQ, per germline. The CDR3 spells CASSRPFAGGGQETQYF. The CDR3 nucleotides read TGCGCCAGCAGCCGCCCCTTTGCGGGGGGCGGCCAAGAGACCCAGTACTTC.

This chain uses TRBV6-2 or TRBV6-3 with TRBJ1-1, with D possibly being TRBD1 (5 bases). V shed 0 bases and J shed 6 bases, with 8 bases lying between them. Germline V gene lookup returns CDR1 MNHEY and CDR2 SVGEGT. The CDR3 length is 13 residues. For the CDR3, the DNA is TGTGCCAGCAGTTACTCAGGGGCCGCTGAAGCTTTCTTT. Its translation: CASSYSGAAEAFF.

The gene calls are TRBV21-1 and TRBJ1-3; the table's D call of TRBD1 was not tested on the DNA. TRBV21-1 is a documented pseudogene. The CDR3 spans 19 residues. CDR3 nucleotides: TGTGCCAGCAACCCCGTACCTTTAACACGAACATTGGCTGGAAACACCATATATTTT. Translated: CASNPVPLTRTLAGNTIYF.

This clone is termed medium-sized. The V gene is TRBV3-1 (or the pseudogene TRBV3-2), the J gene TRBJ1-2; 7 bases line up with TRBD1. The CDR3 covers 14 residues. Germline values: CDR1 LGHDT, CDR2 YNNKEL (reference sequence). The ends lost 3 bases at V and 4 bases at J; junction bases unmatched: 5. The CDR3 DNA sequence: TGTGCCAGCAGCCATGCAGACAGGGTCTATGGCTACACCTTC. The encoded protein is CASSHADRVYGYTF.

This clone was detected a few times. This chain joins TRBV12-3 or TRBV12-4 and TRBJ2-7; D uncertain. The CDR3 has 12 amino acids. Trimming took off 1 base at V and 6 bases at J, with 7 bases between the two ends. The CDR3 is CASSLDSSEQYV. CDR3 nucleotide sequence: TGTGCCAGCAGTTTAGACAGTTCCGAGCAGTACGTC.

This sequence joins TRBV24-1 and TRBJ2-5; TRBD2 matches at 12 bases. V was pared by 4 bases and J by 4 bases, with 3 bases of the junction left unmatched. The CDR3 runs to 15 residues. Per the germline V gene, CDR1 is KGHDR and CDR2 is SFDVKD. The CDR3 region has the DNA TGTGCCACCAGTGAGCTGACTAGCGGGGGAGAGACCCAGTACTTC. Residues: CATSELTSGGETQYF.

This sequence joins TRBV2 and TRBJ2-1; 8 bases fit TRBD1. CDR1 SNHLY and CDR2 FYNNEI come from the germline V gene. The CDR3 covers 14 residues. Trimming took 11 bases from V and 8 from J; bases not matched to a gene: 14. The CDR3 here is CAGNFGQGKDEQFF. CDR3 nucleotide sequence: TGTGCCGGAAACTTCGGACAGGGTAAGGATGAGCAGTTCTTC.

The chain combines TRBV19 with TRBJ1-6; perhaps TRBD1 as D (6 bases). There are 13 residues in the CDR3. The V gene's germline CDR1 is LNHDA and CDR2 SQIVND (reference sequence). The V end lost 8 bases, the J end lost 4 bases, and 9 bases lay between the germline ends. This CDR3 reads CASQDRYNSPLHF. The CDR3 coding sequence is TGTGCCAGTCAGGACAGATATAATTCACCCCTCCACTTT.

V and J are TRBV30 and TRBJ2-1; D not certain. The CDR3 loop spans 11 amino acids. Trimming removed 0 bases at V and 9 bases at J, with 6 bases between. CDR1 and CDR2 (germline): GTSNPN, SVGIG (reference sequence). The CDR3 loop is CAWSVSSEQFF. The CDR3 DNA reads as TGTGCCTGGAGTGTCTCCTCTGAGCAGTTCTTC.

V usage is TRBV11-3 and J usage is TRBJ2-1; 8 bases are shared with TRBD1. CDR3 size: 15 residues. V dropped 5 bases and J dropped 7; count of bases not matched to a gene: 10. From germline, CDR1 is SGHNT and CDR2 YENEEA. CDR3 coding DNA: TGTGCCAGCAGCCAACCCAGGGGGCTAGGAAATGAGCAGTTCTTC. Translation gives CASSQPRGLGNEQFF. The variable domain in full, with the rest retrieved from reference TRBV11-3 and TRBJ2-1, is EAGVVQSPRYKIIEKKQPVAFWCNPISGHNTLYWYLQNLGQGPELLIRYENEEAVDDSQLPKDRFSAERLKGVDSTLKIQPAELGDSAVYLCASSQPRGLGNEQFFGPGTRLTVL.

V gene TRBV10-1 combines with J gene TRBJ2-1; no definite D call. CDR3 size: 18 residues. V lost 3 bases to trimming and J lost 4 bases, with 22 bases between them. Germline V gives CDR1 WNHNN, CDR2 SYGVQD (reference sequence). CDR3 sequence reads: CASSEADLGSQGYNEQFF. The CDR3 nucleotides are TGCGCCAGCAGTGAAGCTGATTTGGGATCGCAAGGATACAATGAGCAGTTCTTC.

The V call is TRBV13, the J call TRBJ2-4, with a tentative D call TRBD2 (5 bases). CDR1 is PRHDT and CDR2 is FYEKMQ in the germline V gene (reference sequence). The V gene lost 5 bases and the J gene lost 0 bases, with 20 bases spanning the gap. The CDR3 totals 18 residues. The CDR3 DNA reads TGTGCCAGCAGCGGCGTCCTCAGCGGTCAACCAGCCAAAAACATTCAGTACTTC. Translated: CASSGVLSGQPAKNIQYF.

The chain carries TRBV6-2 or TRBV6-3 and TRBJ2-2, with 8 nucleotides matching TRBD1. V dropped 2 bases and J dropped 3; count of bases not matched to a gene: 5. Per germline, CDR1 MNHEY and CDR2 SVGEGT. The CDR3 spans 16 residues. CDR3 nucleotide sequence: TGTGCCAGCAGTTACCCGGACAGGGAGTACACCGGGGAGCTGTTTTTT. Translation gives CASSYPDREYTGELFF.